The following is a T cell receptor beta chain sequence with its context. Its specificity is not known. The data were obtained in a study of T cell repertoires in cytomegalovirus infection. At the level of the study: Both a matching HLA type and CMV infection were indicated by public TCR beta signatures. Broader study findings: Accumulated public TCR beta family frequency recognized individuals carrying CMV together with the relevant HLA. CMV-specific TCR beta clonotypes restricted by HLA-C dominated the ex vivo response.

TCRdb re-called the reads with MiXCR, one entry per CDR3 protein. The table lists approximately 700,000 distinct CDR3 sequences, under 40% of them singletons. The germline V gene encodes CDR1 SGHVS and CDR2 FNYEAQ. The CDR3 runs to 16 residues. Trimming shortened V by 5 bases and J by 3 bases, and 16 bases separated the two germline ends. This receptor was taken from a human donor in good health (CMV status not recorded). Some clones in this sample may be carry-over from other donors' samples. The material sequenced was PBMCs. The gene calls are TRBV7-6 and TRBJ1-4, with D perhaps matching TRBD1 (6 bases). The CDR3 loop is CASSRGVGAANEKLFF. The CDR3 DNA reads TGTGCCAGCAGCCGAGGAGTGGGGGCAGCTAATGAAAAACTGTTTTTT.